The 12 T cell receptor beta chains below were found in one sample sequenced in a study of blood T cells in healthy people across ages. PCR was performed a second time for about 7 to 12 cycles using a sample-barcoded 5' primer and a J-beta primer mix. TCRdb re-called the 5' RACE reads with MiXCR, one entry per CDR3 protein. The top ten hold approximately 2.1% of the sample, which has roughly 2 million distinct CDR3 sequences, 49% seen once. What was sequenced was blood. The origin of the receptors is a middle-aged woman in good health.

In this sample, this clonotype turned up a few times. V and J are TRBV20-1 and TRBJ1-6; D call uncertain. This CDR3 is built from 14 residues. CDR1 is DFQATT and CDR2 is SNEGSKA in the germline V gene (reference sequence). V was clipped by 0 bases and J by 13 bases, with 16 bases between them. The CDR3: CSARDYRFRGPLHF. As DNA, the CDR3 is TGCAGTGCTAGAGATTACCGATTTCGGGGTCCCCTCCACTTT.

Note on this clonotype: At one end the junction does not follow the germline gene, possibly because of a read error. The genes are TRBV24-1 and TRBJ2-7; 11 bases are a match to TRBD1. The DNA end is more similar to TRBJ2-5, so the J call may be wrong. Looked up from germline, CDR1 is KGHDR and CDR2 is SFDVKD. CDR3 length equals 13 residues. CDR3 sequence: CATGQGADETQYF. Written as DNA, the CDR3 is TGCGCCACCGGACAGGGGGCTGACGAGACCCAGTACTTC.

The chain has TRBV6-1 and TRBJ1-2; 9 positions agree with TRBD1. The J segment lost 5 bases and the V segment lost 2 bases, leaving 9 bases of the junction unmatched. The CDR3 has 16 amino acids. Germline values: CDR1 MNHNS, CDR2 SASEGT. The CDR3 DNA is TGTGCCAGCAGTGAACGGTCGGGACAGGGTACTTATGGCTACACCTTC. Translated, it gives CASSERSGQGTYGYTF.

This sequence joins TRBV7-2 and TRBJ2-1; TRBD2 agrees at 11 bases. CDR1 is SGHTA and CDR2 is FQGNSA in the germline V gene. This CDR3 spans 16 amino acids. V lost 0 bases and J lost 10; bases outside the gene matches: 8. The CDR3 coding sequence is TGTGCCAGCAGCTTAGCGCTAGCGGGGGGCCGAGGGGAGCAGTTCTTC. It is translated as CASSLALAGGRGEQFF.

This clonotype has only one observation. The chain recombines TRBV15 with TRBJ2-1, with D possibly called TRBD1 or TRBD2 (5 bases each). Germline CDR1 LNHNV, CDR2 YYDKDF (reference sequence). The CDR3 consists of 15 residues. V was cut by 1 base and J by 5 bases, with 12 bases left in between. The CDR3 nucleotides are TGTGCCACCAGCAGAGGCTGGGGACGCGACAATGAGCAGTTCTTC. This codes for CATSRGWGRDNEQFF.

This chain joins TRBV2 and TRBJ2-5; D is possibly TRBD1 (6 bases). The DNA end is more similar to TRBJ2-4, so the J call may be wrong. CDR1 is SNHLY, CDR2 FYNNEI, per germline. The CDR3 is 17 residues long. The CDR3 loop reads CASSDSSGRGAKNIQYF. For the CDR3, the DNA is TGTGCCAGCAGTGACTCCAGTGGCAGGGGTGCCAAAAACATTCAGTACTTC.

In this sample, this clonotype turned up a few times. The chain joins TRBV5-1 to TRBJ1-2; D is undetermined. This CDR3 is built from 14 residues. Germline V gene sequence: CDR1 SGHRS, CDR2 YFSETQ. The V and J ends lost 5 bases and 2 bases respectively, with 13 bases between them. The CDR3: CASSKPDGNYGYTF. CDR3 DNA: TGCGCCAGCAGTAAACCCGACGGCAACTATGGCTACACCTTC. The full variable domain, in which reference TRBV5-1 and TRBJ1-2 provide the parts outside the CDR3, is KAGVTQTPRYLIKTRGQQVTLSCSPISGHRSVSWYQQTPGQGLQFLFEYFSETQRNKGNFPGRFSGRQFSNSRSEMNVSTLELGDSALYLCASSKPDGNYGYTFGSGTRLTVV.

The chain is built from TRBV7-2 and TRBJ1-6; 7 nucleotides line up with TRBD1. CDR3 length: 15 residues. The V and J ends lost 1 base and 7 bases, in that order; junction bases with no gene match: 4. The V gene's germline CDR1 is SGHTA and CDR2 FQGNSA. This CDR3 is CASSLETGRNSPLHF. The CDR3 DNA reads TGTGCCAGCAGCTTAGAGACAGGGCGAAATTCACCCCTCCACTTT.

This clonotype was observed once. This sequence joins TRBV4-3 and TRBJ2-1, with TRBD1 matching over 11 bases. The J call is uncertain, as TRBJ2-7 better fits the DNA end. Germline assignment: CDR1 LGHNA and CDR2 YSLEER. The CDR3 consists of 16 residues. The CDR3 here is CASSQVDRGPYNEQYF. In nucleotides, the CDR3 is TGCGCCAGCAGCCAAGTGGACAGGGGGCCTTACAATGAGCAGTACTTC.

This clonotype was observed a single time. The rearrangement joins TRBV6-5 to TRBJ2-5; D is possibly TRBD1 or TRBD2 (5 bases each). The last part of the DNA fits TRBJ2-7 better; the J call may be wrong. Germline lookup yields CDR1 MNHEY and CDR2 SVGAGI. This CDR3 spans 10 amino acids. CDR3 loop: CKVGEYEQYF. For the CDR3, the DNA is TGTAAGGTGGGGGAGTACGAGCAGTACTTC.

This clonotype came up a few times. An end of the junction does not agree with germline; a read error may underlie this. Here the CDR3 DNA reads TGTGCTAGCAGTAGGGACGAATTTGAGGCCCAGTACTTC. Protein sequence: CASSRDEFEAQYF. The chain links TRBV7-7 to TRBJ2-5, with D perhaps assigned TRBD1 or TRBD2 (5 bases each). The CDR3 is 13 residues long. CDR1 is SSHAT and CDR2 is FNYEAQ in the germline V gene (reference sequence).

The table lists this clonotype with a few counts. The CDR3 DNA follows: TGCGCCAGCAGCTCCTCACCGACAGGACCTGGGGCCAACGTCCTGACTTTC. Amino acids: CASSSSPTGPGANVLTF. V and J are TRBV5-1 and TRBJ2-6; possible D gene TRBD1, 6 bases. V was pared by 3 bases and J by 2 bases, with 15 bases between. There are 17 residues in the CDR3. CDR1 is SGHRS and CDR2 is YFSETQ in the germline V gene.